The text below deals with one T cell receptor beta chain. Its antigen remains unidentified. The method was immunoSEQ multiplex PCR; TCRdb's version includes in-frame clones alone and lacks a portion of them. The sample lists around 160,000 clones; roughly 80% were seen once. The data stem from a study of cytotoxic CD8 clonotypes in ibrutinib-treated CLL. Study observations and caveats: Shared public clonotypes were rare, and on treatment they either got smaller or stayed the same. The study found clonality rose at ibrutinib response, then fell toward baseline at progression. Relative to age-matched healthy donors, clonality at baseline was higher, and it tracked circulating CD8+ T-cell counts.

J gave up 7 bases and V 2 bases, and 12 bases lay outside the gene matches. The length of the CDR3 is 16 residues. The germline V gene encodes CDR1 SGDLS and CDR2 YYNGEE. The gene calls are TRBV9 and TRBJ2-1; 7 bases align to TRBD2. This clonotype was obtained from a human donor with chronic lymphocytic leukemia. The source was PBMCs, collected after 12 months of ibrutinib treatment. CDR3 nucleotide sequence: TGTGCCAGCAGCGTGGCAGGCGGGGGTTGGGTAAATGAGCAGTTCTTC. It specifies CASSVAGGGWVNEQFF. Full variable domain (rest looked up from reference TRBV9 and TRBJ2-1): DSGVTQTPKHLITATGQRVTLRCSPRSGDLSVYWYQQSLDQGLQFLIQYYNGEERAKGNILERFSAQQFPDLHSELNLSSLELGDSALYFCASSVAGGGWVNEQFFGPGTRLTVL.